This T cell receptor (beta chain) was identified in a study of Ad26.COV2.S vaccination and SARS-CoV-2 variants. This sample's treatment: some 20 received Ad26.COV2.S at low or high dose, single or two shots; roughly five received placebo; per-sample allocation not given. Sampling was performed 63 days after the first vaccine or placebo injection. As its vector, the vaccine had Ad26, which expressed Wuhan-strain SARS-CoV-2 spike. Overall study findings and caveats: It was reported that spike-specific CD8+ and CD4+ T cell responses were substantially broad after vaccination.

To note about this clone: Its antigen is not known.

Method: immunoSEQ multiplex PCR; TCRdb's copy keeps in-frame clones and lacks some. The sample holds around 250,000 clones, around 87% seen once. The CDR3 has 14 residues. Trimming removed 4 bases at V and 0 bases at J, with 9 bases between. Germline CDR1 is WSHSY and CDR2 is SAAADI. The chain joins TRBV10-2 to TRBJ1-1; unclear D gene. The TCR comes from a person aged 18-65 years who received the Ad26.COV2.S COVID-19 vaccine or a placebo. The sequences come from peripheral blood, collected in a trial of Ad26.COV2.S vaccine versus placebo. CDR3: CASSADSMNTEAFF. The CDR3 nucleotides are TGCGCCAGCAGTGCGGATAGTATGAACACTGAAGCTTTCTTT.